The subject of this entry is one TCR beta chain. This sample was taken from a study of blood T cell repertoires in COVID-19. Study at large: Samples representing acute and convalescent COVID-19 were sourced from the United States, Italy and Spain.

Trimming removed 1 base from V and 8 bases from J; junction bases left unmatched: 11. Germline assignment: CDR1 LGHDT and CDR2 YNNKEL (reference sequence). This CDR3 contains 17 residues. How the authors handled the data: Amplification from reference gene primers served as the basis for estimated nucleated cell counts. Method: immunoSEQ multiplex PCR; TCRdb's copy keeps in-frame clones and lacks some. V and J calls and clone size are as listed in that table; D and trimming were resolved from the DNA. The table shows about 290,000 clones, with roughly 91% occurring only once. Sequencing input: peripheral blood. The sequence derives from a man in his forties or fifties with acute or convalescent COVID-19. This sequence joins TRBV3-1 (or the pseudogene TRBV3-2) and TRBJ1-3; TRBD1 agrees at 10 bases. This CDR3 is CASSQGLPGQGLYTIYF. DNA for the CDR3: TGTGCCAGCAGCCAAGGTCTTCCGGGACAGGGGTTATACACCATATATTTT.